This T cell receptor (beta chain) was recovered during a study of blood T cell repertoires in COVID-19. The germline V gene has CDR1 KGHSH and CDR2 LQKENI. Trimming took 6 bases from V and 3 from J, leaving 15 bases between them. The CDR3 is 15 residues long. This table comes from immunoSEQ multiplex PCR, and its TCRdb copy is limited to in-frame clones, with some not included. This sample has roughly 410,000 clones; around nine tenths occur once, and the top ten carry around 1.5%. The chain links TRBV18 to TRBJ2-4, with D maybe TRBD2 (6 bases). The TCR sequence derives from a middle-aged woman with COVID-19, enrolled during active disease. The specimen sequenced was peripheral blood. CDR3 sequence (DNA): TGTGCCAGCTCCACTGGGGGACTCGACAAAAACATTCAGTACTTC. Translated: CASSTGGLDKNIQYF.